These T cell receptor beta chains were read from a single sample in a study of T cells in Graves' hyperthyroidism and ophthalmopathy. TCRdb ran MiXCR on the multiplex PCR reads and lists one entry per CDR3 protein. The table lists about 420,000 distinct CDR3 sequences, 15% to 19% of them singletons, with roughly an eighth in the top ten. The sample was blood. All receptors derive from a woman aged 18-29 years with Graves' hyperthyroidism. Both conserved end residues are part of each CDR3. Each record gives: D gene, J gene, clone size, V gene, CDR3 DNA, CDR3 protein. The D gene is left open where the match is weak. Expanded clones get a size class; other rows say once, few or many, or leave the size out.

.	TRBJ2-5	many	TRBV27	TGTGCCAGCAGTTCGTGGGGGCGGCAAGAGACCCAGTACTTC	CASSSWGRQETQYF
TRBD1	TRBJ1-5	many	TRBV12-3/TRBV12-4	TGTGCCAGCAGTCAGGGGACAGGGGTGCAGCCCCAGCATTTT	CASSQGTGVQPQHF
TRBD2	TRBJ2-1	.	TRBV20-1	TGCAGTGCTAGAGTCGGGGGGAAAGGGCAGTTCTTC	CSARVGGKGQFF
.	TRBJ1-6	few	TRBV9	TGTGCCAGCAGCGTAGGCGACGTACAGGGCTATAATTCACCCCTCCACTTT	CASSVGDVQGYNSPLHF
.	TRBJ1-5	.	TRBV24-1	TGTGCCACCAGTCCGGCAGGGGATAGCAATCAGCCCCAGCATTTT	CATSPAGDSNQPQHF
TRBD2	TRBJ2-7	many	TRBV7-8	TGTGCCAGCAGCTTTGGGACTAGCGAGGGTGAGCAGTACTTC	CASSFGTSEGEQYF
.	TRBJ1-6	.	TRBV6-5	TGTGCCAGCAGTTACTCCAGGGACGCACTTCCTAATTCACCCCTCCACTTT	CASSYSRDALPNSPLHF
TRBD1	TRBJ1-1	few	TRBV6-1	TGTGCCAGCAGTCGACTTACCGGGACAGGGAACACTGAAGCTTTCTTT	CASSRLTGTGNTEAFF
.	TRBJ2-1	.	TRBV12-5	TGTGCTAGTGGTTTGGCAGGGTTTTCTAGTGAGCAGTTCTTC	CASGLAGFSSEQFF
.	TRBJ2-7	few	TRBV6-1	TGTGCCAGCAGTGAATACCGGACCACCTACGAGCAGTACTTC	CASSEYRTTYEQYF
.	TRBJ1-2	.	TRBV12-3/TRBV12-4	TGTGCCAGCAGTTACCGACAGAGCGCCTATGGCTACACCTTC	CASSYRQSAYGYTF
TRBD1	TRBJ1-6	.	TRBV20-1	TGCAGTGCTAGAGATCAGGCAGGGGGCAGTTCACCCCTCCACTTT	CSARDQAGGSSPLHF
.	TRBJ2-3	many	TRBV5-1	TGCGCCAGCAGCTTCGAGGGGGTTCACACAGATACGCAGTATTTT	CASSFEGVHTDTQYF
.	TRBJ2-3	many	TRBV10-3	TGTGCCATCAGTGAGTCTGTGGTAAAGCGCACAGATACGCAGTATTTT	CAISESVVKRTDTQYF
.	TRBJ1-6	.	TRBV11-2	TGTGCCAGCAGCCAAGGGGACGGCGACTCTTCACCCCTCCACTTT	CASSQGDGDSSPLHF
.	TRBJ1-5	.	TRBV20-1	TGCAGTGCTAGACCAGGGGCGGGGAATCAGCCCCAGCATTTT	CSARPGAGNQPQHF
.	TRBJ2-5	.	TRBV5-1	TGCGCCAGCAGCCCCCTTTTTGGGGGAGAGACCCAGTACTTC	CASSPLFGGETQYF
.	TRBJ2-2	.	TRBV19	TGTGCCAGTAGTACCCAAACAGACACCGGGGAGCTGTTTTTT	CASSTQTDTGELFF
TRBD2	TRBJ2-6	.	TRBV7-2	TGTGCCAGCAGCCGATCCCGGACTAGCGGGGGCCTCCGGAGGTCTGGGGCCAACGTCCTGACTTTC	CASSRSRTSGGLRRSGANVLTF
.	TRBJ1-1	many	TRBV13	TGTGCCAGCAGCTTAGGGGCAGGAACTGTGAACACTGAAGCTTTCTTT	CASSLGAGTVNTEAFF
.	TRBJ2-5	few	TRBV10-3	TGTGCCATCAGATGGCAGGGGCAAGAGACCCAGTACTTC	CAIRWQGQETQYF
TRBD2	TRBJ2-1	many	TRBV28	TGTGCCAGCCTCCCTGATAGCGGGAACTACAATGAGCAGTTCTTC	CASLPDSGNYNEQFF
TRBD2	TRBJ2-3	.	TRBV20-1	TGCAGTGCTAGATTCAGCGAGCGGGACCCTACAGATACGCAGTATTTT	CSARFSERDPTDTQYF
TRBD2	TRBJ2-3	many	TRBV7-3	TGTGCCAGCAGCCTCGCGGGGGGGATAGATACGCAGTATTTT	CASSLAGGIDTQYF
.	TRBJ1-1	few	TRBV19	TGTGCCAGTAGTATTCCGAGGTTCACTGAAGCTTTCTTT	CASSIPRFTEAFF
.	TRBJ2-3	many	TRBV2	TGTGCCAGCCATGGGGTCCTCCTTAGCACAGATACGCAGTATTTT	CASHGVLLSTDTQYF
.	TRBJ1-5	many	TRBV11-2	TGTGCCAGCAGCTTAGATCCTGGTAGCAATCAGCCCCAGCATTTT	CASSLDPGSNQPQHF
TRBD1	TRBJ1-1	many	TRBV5-8	TGTGCCAGCAGCGGCTCGCAGGGGGCTCGTGGGAACACTGAAGCTTTCTTT	CASSGSQGARGNTEAFF